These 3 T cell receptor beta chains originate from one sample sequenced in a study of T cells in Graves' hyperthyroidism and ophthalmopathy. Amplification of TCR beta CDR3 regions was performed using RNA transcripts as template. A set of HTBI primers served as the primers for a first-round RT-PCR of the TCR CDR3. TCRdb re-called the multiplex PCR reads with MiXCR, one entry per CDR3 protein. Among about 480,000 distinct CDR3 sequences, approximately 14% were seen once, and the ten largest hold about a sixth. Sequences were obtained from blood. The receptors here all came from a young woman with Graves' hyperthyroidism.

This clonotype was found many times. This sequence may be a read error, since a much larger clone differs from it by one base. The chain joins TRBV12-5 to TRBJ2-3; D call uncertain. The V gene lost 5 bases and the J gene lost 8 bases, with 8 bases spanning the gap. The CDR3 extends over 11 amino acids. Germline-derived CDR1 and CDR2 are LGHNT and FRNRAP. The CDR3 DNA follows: TGTGCTAGTGGTGAAATCACTACGCAGTATTTT. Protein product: CASGEITTQYF. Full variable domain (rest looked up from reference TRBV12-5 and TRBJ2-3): DARVTQTPRHKVTEMGQEVTMRCQPILGHNTVFWYRQTMMQGLELLAYFRNRAPLDDSGMPKDRFSAEMPDATLATLKIQPSEPRDSAVYFCASGEITTQYFGPGTRLTVL.

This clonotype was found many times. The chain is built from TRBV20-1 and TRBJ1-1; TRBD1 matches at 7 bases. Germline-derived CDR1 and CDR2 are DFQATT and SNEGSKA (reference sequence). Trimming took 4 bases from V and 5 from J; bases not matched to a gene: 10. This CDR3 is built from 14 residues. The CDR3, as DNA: TGCAGTGCTATCCCCCCGACAGGGCGAACTGAAGCTTTCTTT. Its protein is CSAIPPTGRTEAFF.

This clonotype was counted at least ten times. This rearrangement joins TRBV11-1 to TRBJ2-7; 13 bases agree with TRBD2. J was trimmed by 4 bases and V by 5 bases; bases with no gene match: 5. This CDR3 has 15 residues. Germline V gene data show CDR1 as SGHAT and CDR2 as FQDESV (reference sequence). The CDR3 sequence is CASSLRTSGGYEQYF. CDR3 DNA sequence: TGTGCCAGCAGCCTCCGGACTAGCGGGGGATACGAGCAGTACTTC.